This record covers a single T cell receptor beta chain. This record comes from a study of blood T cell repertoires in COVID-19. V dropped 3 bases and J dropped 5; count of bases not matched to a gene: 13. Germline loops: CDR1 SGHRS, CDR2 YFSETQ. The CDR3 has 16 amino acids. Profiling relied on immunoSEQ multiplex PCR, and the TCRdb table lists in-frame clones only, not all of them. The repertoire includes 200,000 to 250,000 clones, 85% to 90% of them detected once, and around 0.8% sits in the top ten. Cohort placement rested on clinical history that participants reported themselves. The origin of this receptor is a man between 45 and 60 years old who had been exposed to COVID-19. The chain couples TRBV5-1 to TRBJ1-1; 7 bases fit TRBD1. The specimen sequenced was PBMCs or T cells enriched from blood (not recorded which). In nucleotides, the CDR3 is TGCGCCAGCAGCTCCGGGACAGCTAGAAGGGGGACTGAAGCTTTCTTT. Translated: CASSSGTARRGTEAFF.